Listed here is a single T cell receptor (beta chain). Antigen: not known. Time point reported: blood 4 weeks post-SBRT, at nephrectomy. The treatment here: 15 Gy SBRT to primary tumor, nephrectomy 4 weeks later. Nephrectomy followed 15 Gy stereotactic body radiation by 4 weeks. After SBRT, blood was collected at 2 and 4 weeks, plus baseline. This record comes from a study of radiation and T cells in renal cell carcinoma. Study results and limitations: Top tumor clonotypes rose in blood 2 weeks post-radiation, then contracted.

The data were produced by immunoSEQ multiplex PCR, yet TCRdb's version contains in-frame clones alone and is incomplete. The sample contains 30,000 to 40,000 clones, roughly 80% of which appear only once. CDR3 length equals 17 residues. Germline loops: CDR1 KGHSH, CDR2 LQKENI. V was clipped by 4 bases and J by 8 bases; unmatched bases: 11. This rearrangement joins TRBV18 to TRBJ2-2, with 12 bases fitting TRBD1. Sequences were derived from blood, sampled from a patient whose treatment included radiotherapy and nephrectomy. The receptor was isolated from a man aged 55 to 70 with renal cell carcinoma. The CDR3 coding sequence is TGTGCCAGCTCACAAAGACCGGGACAGGGGGCTTCAGGGGAGCTGTTTTTT. Its protein is CASSQRPGQGASGELFF.